This T cell receptor (beta chain) was documented in a study of cytomegalovirus exposure and HLA in healthy donors. Study background: HLA-typed donors were the source of about 85 million unique TCRs held in an early data release. Study results and caveats: More clonal expansion characterized HLA-associated TCR beta chains than equally common others in a later analysis. A previous analysis found most TCR beta V segments productive roughly 87% or roughly 30% of the time. What a later analysis showed was that several of the most significant clusters appeared linked to common viral pathogens.

The PCR had 60 Vbeta and 13 Jbeta primers. Repertoires were generated with immunoSEQ multiplex PCR, while TCRdb's copy carries only in-frame clones and drops some. The table shows over 90,000 clones, with about four fifths occurring only once. Regarding this clone: No antigen is known for it.

This clonotype was obtained from a woman in her 70s in good health and CMV-seropositive. Material for sequencing was PBMCs.

CDR3: CASSLGSSGANVLTF. CDR3 sequence (DNA): TGCGCCAGCAGCCTCGGGAGCTCTGGGGCCAACGTCCTGACTTTC. This chain links TRBV5-1 with TRBJ2-6, with D possibly matching TRBD2 (6 bases). The CDR3 is made up of 15 amino acids. CDR1 is SGHRS and CDR2 is YFSETQ in the germline V gene. V lost 4 bases to trimming and J lost 0 bases, with 8 bases between them.